These 15 T cell receptor beta chains were all obtained from the same sample, sequenced in a study of response to subunit inactivated influenza vaccine. MiXCR was run by TCRdb on the RT-PCR reads, yielding one entry per CDR3 protein. The sample shows a few hundred thousand distinct CDR3 sequences, 13% to 15% of them seen only once. The sample here was PBMCs from blood, taken 11 to 12 days after vaccination. The receptors originated from a man in his fifties who received an inactivated influenza vaccine.

The rearrangement joins TRBV2 to TRBJ2-3; 9 bases map to TRBD1. This CDR3 region has 15 residues. Germline V lookup: CDR1 SNHLY, CDR2 FYNNEI. Trimming removed 6 bases from V and 3 bases from J; junction bases left unmatched: 7. Written as DNA, the CDR3 is TGTGCCAGCAGAGTCCGGGACAGGGTAACAGATACGCAGTATTTT. Translation gives CASRVRDRVTDTQYF.

This clonotype was found a few times. The rearrangement joins TRBV6-5 to TRBJ2-2; no clear D gene. Germline V gene lookup returns CDR1 MNHEY and CDR2 SVGAGI. V lost 3 bases, J lost 0 bases, and 14 bases lay in between. The CDR3 runs to 17 residues. CDR3 DNA: TGTGCCAGCAGTTATGCCCCTCCGGACGCGAACACCGGGGAGCTGTTTTTT. It encodes CASSYAPPDANTGELFF.

This clonotype was picked up many times. The rearrangement links TRBV7-2 to TRBJ1-1; TRBD1 is a possible D gene (6 bases). This CDR3 comprises 17 residues. Trimming removed 3 bases at V and 1 base at J, with 18 bases between. Germline V gene lookup returns CDR1 SGHTA and CDR2 FQGNSA. The CDR3 region is CASSFGAWGPENTEAFF. CDR3 nucleotides: TGTGCCAGCAGCTTTGGGGCCTGGGGGCCAGAGAACACTGAAGCTTTCTTT.

This clonotype came up a few times. The CDR3 DNA reads as TGCGCCAGCAGCTTTCAGGGGCCTCAGATTAATGAGCAGTTCTTC. Its protein product is CASSFQGPQINEQFF. The chain couples TRBV5-1 to TRBJ2-1, with D perhaps matching TRBD1 (6 bases). Per the germline V gene, CDR1 is SGHRS and CDR2 is YFSETQ. The ends were cut back, 2 bases at V and 7 bases at J, with 16 bases in the middle. The CDR3 runs 15 residues.

This chain connects TRBV20-1 to TRBJ1-4; D not certain. The CDR3 length is 14 residues. Looked up from germline, CDR1 is DFQATT and CDR2 is SNEGSKA (reference sequence). V was pared by 6 bases and J by 0 bases, with 11 bases between. Here the CDR3 DNA reads TGCAGTGCCTTTGAGGGTGCAACTAATGAAAAACTGTTTTTT. It codes for CSAFEGATNEKLFF.

This clonotype was seen more than once but under ten times. V gene TRBV12-3 or TRBV12-4 combines with J gene TRBJ2-5, with D tentatively TRBD2 (5 bases). V was trimmed by 5 bases and J by 3 bases, leaving 22 bases between them. The CDR3 has 17 amino acids. The CDR3 sequence is CASSRLPSGPSEETQYF. The CDR3 DNA is TGTGCCAGCAGTCGCCTCCCCAGCGGACCTTCTGAAGAGACCCAGTACTTC.

At least ten counts were recorded for this clonotype. The chain combines TRBV10-3 with TRBJ2-7, with TRBD1 identical over 11 bases. This CDR3 is built from 14 residues. CDR1 is ENHRY, CDR2 SYGVKD, per germline. The V and J ends lost 6 bases and 4 bases, in that order; junction bases with no gene match: 5. Here the CDR3 DNA reads TGTGCCATCAGACGGGACAGGGGGGTGTACGAGCAGTACTTC. Its translation is CAIRRDRGVYEQYF.

This chain links TRBV7-9 with TRBJ2-1; D unresolved. The germline V gene has CDR1 SEHNR and CDR2 FQNEAQ (reference sequence). V lost 8 bases to trimming and J lost 8 bases, with 16 bases between them. The CDR3 spans 13 residues. CDR3 region: CASGWGPTYEQFF. DNA of the CDR3: TGTGCCAGCGGATGGGGTCCAACGTATGAGCAGTTCTTC. The full variable domain, rest sourced from reference TRBV7-9 and TRBJ2-1, is DTGVSQNPRHKITKRGQNVTFRCDPISEHNRLYWYRQTLGQGPEFLTYFQNEAQLEKSRLLSDRFSAERPKGSFSTLEIQRTEQGDSAMYLCASGWGPTYEQFFGPGTRLTVL.

The table lists this clonotype with a few counts. This chain joins TRBV7-8 and TRBJ2-1; 11 bases match TRBD1. The length of the CDR3 is 14 residues. Germline V gene lookup returns CDR1 SGHVS and CDR2 FQNEAQ. J gave up 7 bases and V 4 bases, and 3 bases lay outside the gene matches. The CDR3 is CASSYRDRGNEQFF. CDR3 bases: TGTGCCAGCAGCTACCGGGACAGGGGGAATGAGCAGTTCTTC.

This chain uses TRBV6-1 with TRBJ2-2, with D hard to call. V lost 7 bases to trimming and J lost 4 bases, with 7 bases between them. The CDR3 is 12 residues long. In germline, CDR1 is MNHNS, CDR2 SASEGT. CDR3 sequence reads: CASMYSTGELFF. The CDR3 coding sequence is TGTGCCAGCATGTACTCCACCGGGGAGCTGTTTTTT.

The V and J genes are TRBV29-1 and TRBJ2-3; TRBD2 is a possible D gene (6 bases). V was trimmed by 8 bases and J by 0 bases, leaving 12 bases between them. There are 13 residues in the CDR3. CDR1 SQVTM and CDR2 ANQGSEA come from the germline V gene. CDR3 sequence (DNA): TGCAGCTCCGATAGCGGTAGCACAGATACGCAGTATTTT. Its translation: CSSDSGSTDTQYF.

This clonotype was seen more than once but under ten times. The rearrangement uses TRBV15 and TRBJ2-6; D is undetermined. The CDR3 has 17 amino acids. The V and J ends lost 0 bases and 1 base respectively, with 10 bases between them. Germline V lookup: CDR1 LNHNV, CDR2 YYDKDF (reference sequence). CDR3 protein: CATSRDLSESGANVLTF. DNA of the CDR3: TGTGCCACCAGCAGAGACCTGAGTGAATCTGGGGCCAACGTCCTGACTTTC.

This clonotype was detected ten times or more. The chain employs TRBV6-2 or TRBV6-3 and TRBJ2-2; D is unclear. Trimming removed 5 bases at V and 8 bases at J, with 6 bases between. The CDR3 has 11 residues. In germline, CDR1 is MNHEY, CDR2 SVGEGT. CDR3 protein: CASSQHGELFF. The CDR3 nucleotides read TGTGCCAGCAGTCAACATGGGGAGCTGTTTTTT.

The J gene is TRBJ1-4, the V gene TRBV4-2, with 8 nucleotides matching TRBD1. Germline assignment: CDR1 LGHNA and CDR2 YNFKEQ. Trimming removed 1 base from V and 8 bases from J; junction bases left unmatched: 9. CDR3 length: 16 amino acids. The DNA of the CDR3 is TGTGCCAGCAGCCAAGCTAAGGACAGGGATGGGGAAAAACTGTTTTTT. Its translation is CASSQAKDRDGEKLFF.

This sequence joins TRBV7-9 and TRBJ2-3; 10 nucleotides align to TRBD1. The CDR3 loop spans 16 amino acids. V lost 5 bases and J lost 2; bases outside the gene matches: 7. Germline V gene lookup returns CDR1 SEHNR and CDR2 FQNEAQ (reference sequence). The CDR3 DNA reads as TGTGCCAGCAGCCCAAGGACAGGGGGGAACACAGATACGCAGTATTTT. Amino acids: CASSPRTGGNTDTQYF.